Each of the 22 T cell receptor beta chains below was sequenced from the same sample in a study of blood T cell repertoires in COVID-19. Clones were sequenced by immunoSEQ multiplex PCR, and TCRdb holds only the in-frame ones, with some missing. The repertoire holds 200,000 to 300,000 clones, around four fifths seen once, with around 6.5% in the top ten. The sequenced material came from peripheral blood. The receptors come from a woman between 55 and 75 years old with active or convalescent COVID-19.

In its sample, this clone was seen once. The rearrangement uses TRBV11-2 and TRBJ2-7; D possibly corresponds to TRBD2 (6 bases). V was trimmed by 1 base and J by 2 bases, leaving 12 bases between them. CDR1 is SGHAT, CDR2 FQNNGV, per germline. There are 15 residues in the CDR3. The CDR3 region has the DNA TGTGCCAGCAGCTTAGGTAGGGGAGGCACCTACGAGCAGTACTTC. It specifies CASSLGRGGTYEQYF.

The rearrangement links TRBV19 to TRBJ1-2; tentatively, D is TRBD1 (6 bases). This CDR3 has 16 residues. The V end lost 4 bases, the J end lost 2 bases, and 17 bases lay between the germline ends. Germline CDR1 LNHDA, CDR2 SQIVND (reference sequence). The CDR3 region is CASSREPRTANYGYTF. The CDR3 nucleotides read TGTGCCAGTAGTAGAGAACCTAGGACAGCAAACTATGGCTACACCTTC.

J is TRBJ2-3 and V is TRBV2; D unresolved. The CDR3 is 15 amino acids. In germline, CDR1 is SNHLY, CDR2 FYNNEI. V lost 6 bases, J lost 1 base, and 14 bases lay in between. CDR3 sequence reads: CASSPVSWGTDTQYF. Written as DNA, the CDR3 is TGTGCCAGCAGCCCGGTTAGCTGGGGCACAGATACGCAGTATTTT.

The rearrangement joins TRBV3-1 (or the pseudogene TRBV3-2) to TRBJ2-1; TRBD2 agrees at 12 bases. Germline V gene lookup returns CDR1 LGHDT and CDR2 YNNKEL (reference sequence). The V segment lost 3 bases and the J segment 9 bases; nucleotides outside the gene matches: 9. The CDR3 is made up of 16 amino acids. The CDR3 DNA follows: TGTGCCAGCAGCCACCAGACTAGCGGGAGAAGGGGTGAGCAGTTCTTC. It is translated as CASSHQTSGRRGEQFF.

The rearrangement uses TRBV19 and TRBJ1-3; no clear D gene. CDR3 length equals 15 residues. Germline V CDR1 and CDR2: LNHDA, SQIVND (reference sequence). Trimming removed 4 bases at V and 2 bases at J, with 12 bases between. The CDR3 coding sequence is TGTGCCAGTAGTAGACTACCCACACCTGGAAACACCATATATTTT. It encodes CASSRLPTPGNTIYF. Looking up the rest from reference TRBV19 and TRBJ1-3 gives the full variable domain: DGGITQSPKYLFRKEGQNVTLSCEQNLNHDAMYWYRQDPGQGLRLIYYSQIVNDFQKGDIAEGYSVSREKKESFPLTVTSAQKNPTAFYLCASSRLPTPGNTIYFGEGSWLTVV.

The chain uses TRBV28 and TRBJ1-4, with 7 positions matching TRBD1. Germline V CDR1 and CDR2: MDHEN, SYDVKM. The CDR3 is made up of 15 amino acids. The V gene end was trimmed by 7 bases and the J gene end by 3 bases; junction bases not matched to a gene: 8. The CDR3 is CASTRQGWANEKLFF. In DNA, the CDR3 is TGTGCCAGCACCAGACAGGGTTGGGCTAATGAAAAACTGTTTTTT.

V gene TRBV24-1 combines with J gene TRBJ2-7; 11 bases fit TRBD1. This CDR3 has 13 residues. CDR1 is KGHDR, CDR2 SFDVKD, per germline. The V gene end was trimmed by 7 bases and the J gene end by 4 bases; junction bases not matched to a gene: 2. This chain's CDR3 is CATRGDRGYEQYV. CDR3 coding DNA: TGTGCCACCAGAGGGGACAGGGGGTACGAGCAGTACGTC.

The V call is TRBV28, the J call TRBJ2-7; 9 nucleotides line up with TRBD1. Germline loops: CDR1 MDHEN, CDR2 SYDVKM. V lost 5 bases, J lost 2 bases, and 7 bases stayed unmatched. This CDR3 comprises 15 residues. CDR3 protein: CASSPPDRGTYEQYF. CDR3 nucleotide sequence: TGTGCCAGCAGTCCTCCGGACAGGGGTACCTACGAGCAGTACTTC.

The V call is TRBV7-6, the J call TRBJ2-1, with D possibly matching TRBD1 (5 bases). The CDR3 extends over 14 amino acids. V was pared by 3 bases and J by 0 bases, with 6 bases between. The V gene's germline CDR1 is SGHVS and CDR2 FNYEAQ. CDR3 in DNA: TGTGCCAGCAGCTTCCAGGGCTCCTACAATGAGCAGTTCTTC. This translates into CASSFQGSYNEQFF. Full variable domain (missing parts from reference TRBV7-6 and TRBJ2-1): GAGVSQSPRYKVTKRGQDVALRCDPISGHVSLYWYRQALGQGPEFLTYFNYEAQQDKSGLPNDRFSAERPEGSISTLTIQRTEQRDSAMYRCASSFQGSYNEQFFGPGTRLTVL.

DNA for the CDR3: TGTGCCAGCAGCTCGAGGGTCAACAATGAGCAGTTCTTC. Translation: CASSSRVNNEQFF. The chain is built from TRBV7-8 and TRBJ2-1; weak D call: TRBD2 (5 bases). CDR3 size: 13 residues. With 4 bases removed from V and 5 bases from J, the gap between germline ends came to 9 bases. In germline, CDR1 is SGHVS, CDR2 FQNEAQ.

The CDR3 DNA follows: TGTGCCAGCAGCACGACTAGCGGGGGGGTCAATGAGCAGTTCTTC. Residues: CASSTTSGGVNEQFF. The chain joins TRBV4-2 to TRBJ2-1; 14 nucleotides agree with TRBD2. J was trimmed by 6 bases and V by 5 bases; bases with no gene match: 3. From germline, CDR1 is LGHNA and CDR2 YNFKEQ. The CDR3 is 15 residues long.

This clone has a single count. The J gene is TRBJ2-7, the V gene TRBV27; a weak D match, TRBD1 (6 bases). V was shortened by 3 bases and J by 6 bases, with 9 bases between the two germline ends. The length of the CDR3 is 12 residues. Germline CDR1 MNHEY, CDR2 SMNVEV (reference sequence). The DNA for the CDR3 is TGTGCCAGCAGTTTCACAGGGAGCGAGCAGTACTTC. Translated, it gives CASSFTGSEQYF.

CDR3 residues: CAWSPMGAGASGANVLTF. The CDR3 region has the DNA TGTGCCTGGAGCCCCATGGGAGCGGGAGCTTCTGGGGCCAACGTCCTGACTTTC. The chain couples TRBV30 to TRBJ2-6; 8 nucleotides match TRBD2. The CDR3 covers 18 residues. Losses at the gene ends were 3 bases for V and 1 base for J; bases not matched to a gene: 11. The germline CDR1 and CDR2 sequences are GTSNPN and SVGIG (reference sequence).

This chain joins TRBV29-1 and TRBJ1-2; 10 bases map to TRBD1. With V trimmed by 2 bases and J by 8 bases, 8 bases remained unmatched. CDR3 length: 14 amino acids. Germline V gene sequence: CDR1 SQVTM, CDR2 ANQGSEA. The CDR3 nucleotides are TGCAGCGTTGAAAGGGGACAGGGGATCAGAGGCTACACCTTC. Protein: CSVERGQGIRGYTF.

The chain employs TRBV19 and TRBJ2-4, with D uncertain. This CDR3 spans 15 amino acids. V lost 7 bases to trimming and J lost 6 bases, with 19 bases between them. The germline V gene encodes CDR1 LNHDA and CDR2 SQIVND (reference sequence). CDR3 amino acids: CASNNPIDSGNIQYF. In nucleotides, the CDR3 is TGTGCCAGTAACAATCCCATAGATTCGGGAAACATTCAGTACTTC.

Of note for this clone: Other DNA sequences in this specimen translate into the identical CDR3. The V gene is TRBV6-1, the J gene TRBJ2-1; 7 positions agree with TRBD2. The V gene's germline CDR1 is MNHNS and CDR2 SASEGT. Losses at the gene ends were 3 bases for V and 4 bases for J; bases not matched to a gene: 6. The CDR3 extends over 15 amino acids. CDR3 nucleotide sequence: TGTGCCAGCAGTGAGAGGGCTAGCGGATACAATGAGCAGTTCTTC. Protein product: CASSERASGYNEQFF.

The CDR3 protein is CASSHPGRETQYF. The CDR3 DNA reads TGTGCCAGCAGCCACCCGGGTCGGGAGACCCAGTACTTC. The V gene is TRBV7-9, the J gene TRBJ2-5; D is ambiguous. The V gene lost 5 bases and the J gene lost 5 bases, with 12 bases spanning the gap. The CDR3 length is 13 residues. Germline V gene lookup returns CDR1 SEHNR and CDR2 FQNEAQ (reference sequence).

The J gene is TRBJ1-2, the V gene TRBV6-6; D is possibly TRBD1 (5 bases). The germline V and J ends were trimmed by 2 bases and 8 bases, with 15 bases remaining between them. The CDR3 length is 14 residues. CDR1 is MNHNY and CDR2 is SVGAGI in the germline V gene (reference sequence). DNA for the CDR3: TGTGCCAGCAGTTACCTACGGCAGGGAGGCGGCTACACCTTC. Amino acids: CASSYLRQGGGYTF.

The CDR3 nucleotides read TGTGCCAGCACCCCACTAGCTGGATCCTACAATGAGCAGTTCTTC. This translates into CASTPLAGSYNEQFF. The V call is TRBV6-2 or TRBV6-3, the J call TRBJ2-1; a weak D match, TRBD2 (6 bases). Germline V lookup: CDR1 MNHEY, CDR2 SVGEGT. Trimming removed 7 bases at V and 1 base at J, with 14 bases between. This CDR3 has 15 amino acids.

The chain has TRBV7-9 and TRBJ1-6; 7 nucleotides align to TRBD1. The CDR3 is 13 amino acids. With V trimmed by 6 bases and J by 9 bases, 5 bases remained unmatched. Germline V gives CDR1 SEHNR, CDR2 FQNEAQ (reference sequence). The chain's CDR3 is CASRPGQVSPLHF. CDR3 in DNA: TGTGCCAGCAGACCCGGACAGGTTTCACCCCTCCACTTT.

The CDR3 is CAWSVLGQGTNSPLHF. Here the CDR3 DNA reads TGTGCCTGGAGTGTACTAGGACAGGGGACCAATTCACCCCTCCACTTT. The chain recombines TRBV30 with TRBJ1-6; 9 bases fit TRBD1. This CDR3 has 16 amino acids. J lost 7 bases, V lost 0 bases, and 7 bases had no gene match. Germline CDR1 GTSNPN, CDR2 SVGIG (reference sequence). Variable domain in full (rest from reference TRBV30 and TRBJ1-6): SQTIHQWPATLVQPVGSPLSLECTVEGTSNPNLYWYRQAAGRGLQLLFYSVGIGQISSEVPQNLSASRPQDRQFILSSKKLLLSDSGFYLCAWSVLGQGTNSPLHFGNGTRLTVT.

The rearrangement uses TRBV19 and TRBJ1-5; 8 bases align to TRBD1. CDR1 and CDR2 from the germline V gene are LNHDA and SQIVND (reference sequence). V lost 5 bases, J lost 0 bases, and 6 bases stayed unmatched. The CDR3 runs 16 residues. The chain's CDR3 is CASSPRTGYSNQPQHF. The CDR3 bases are TGTGCCAGTAGTCCCCGGACAGGGTATAGCAATCAGCCCCAGCATTTT.